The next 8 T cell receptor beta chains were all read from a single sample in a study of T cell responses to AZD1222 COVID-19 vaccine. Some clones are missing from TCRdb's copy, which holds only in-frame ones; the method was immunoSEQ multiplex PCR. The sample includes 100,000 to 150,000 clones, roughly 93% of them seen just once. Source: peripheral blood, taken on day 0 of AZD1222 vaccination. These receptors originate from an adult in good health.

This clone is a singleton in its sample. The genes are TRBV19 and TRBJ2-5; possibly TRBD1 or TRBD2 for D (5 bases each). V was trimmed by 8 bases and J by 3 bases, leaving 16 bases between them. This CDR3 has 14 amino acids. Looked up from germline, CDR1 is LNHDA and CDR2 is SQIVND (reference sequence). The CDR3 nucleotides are TGTGCCAGTTCCTTCCAGGGAGCTGAAGAGACCCAGTACTTC. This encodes CASSFQGAEETQYF.

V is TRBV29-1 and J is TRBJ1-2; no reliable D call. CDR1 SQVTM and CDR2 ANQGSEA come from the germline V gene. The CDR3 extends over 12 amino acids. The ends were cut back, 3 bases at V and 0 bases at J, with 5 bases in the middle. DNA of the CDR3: TGCAGCGTTGATGCAGCTAACTATGGCTACACCTTC. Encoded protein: CSVDAANYGYTF.

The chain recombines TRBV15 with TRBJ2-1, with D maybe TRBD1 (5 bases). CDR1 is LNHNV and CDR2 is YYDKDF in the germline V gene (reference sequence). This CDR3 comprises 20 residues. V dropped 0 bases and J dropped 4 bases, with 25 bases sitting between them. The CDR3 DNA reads TGTGCCACCAGCAGAGACCGACAATTAAGACAGACCAGACCTTACAATGAGCAGTTCTTC. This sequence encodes CATSRDRQLRQTRPYNEQFF.

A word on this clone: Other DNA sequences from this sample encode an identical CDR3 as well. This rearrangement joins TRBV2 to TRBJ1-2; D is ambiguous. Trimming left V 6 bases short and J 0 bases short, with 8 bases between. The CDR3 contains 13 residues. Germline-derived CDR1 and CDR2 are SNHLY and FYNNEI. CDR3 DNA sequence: TGTGCCAGCAGCTCCGACGCTAACTATGGCTACACCTTC. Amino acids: CASSSDANYGYTF.

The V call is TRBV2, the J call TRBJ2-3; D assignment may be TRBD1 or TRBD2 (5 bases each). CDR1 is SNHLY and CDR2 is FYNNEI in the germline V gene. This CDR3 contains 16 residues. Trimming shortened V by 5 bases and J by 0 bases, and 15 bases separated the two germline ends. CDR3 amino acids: CASSYTSKGSTDTQYF. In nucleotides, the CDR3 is TGTGCCAGCAGTTATACTAGTAAGGGGAGCACAGATACGCAGTATTTT.

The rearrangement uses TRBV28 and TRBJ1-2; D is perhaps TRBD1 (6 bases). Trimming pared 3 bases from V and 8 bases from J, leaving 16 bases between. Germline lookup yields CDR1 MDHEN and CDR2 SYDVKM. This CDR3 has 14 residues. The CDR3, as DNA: TGTGCCAGCAGTTTGATGCCGGGGGCGCGGGGCTACACCTTC. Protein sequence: CASSLMPGARGYTF.

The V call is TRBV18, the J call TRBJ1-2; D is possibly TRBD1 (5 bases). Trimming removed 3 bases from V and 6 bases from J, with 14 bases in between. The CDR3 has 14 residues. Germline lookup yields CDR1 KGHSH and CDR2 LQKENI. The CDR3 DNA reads TGTGCCAGCTCACCGGGTTGGGGCGGCGATGGCTACACCTTC. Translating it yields CASSPGWGGDGYTF.

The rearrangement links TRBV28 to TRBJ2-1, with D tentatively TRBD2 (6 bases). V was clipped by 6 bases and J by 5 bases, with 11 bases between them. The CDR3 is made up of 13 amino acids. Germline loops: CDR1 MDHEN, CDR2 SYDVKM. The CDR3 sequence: CASRPWGDNEQFF. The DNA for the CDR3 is TGTGCCAGCAGGCCATGGGGGGACAATGAGCAGTTCTTC.